These 31 T cell receptor beta chains originate from one sample sequenced in a study of blood T cell repertoires in COVID-19. This table comes from immunoSEQ multiplex PCR, and its TCRdb copy is limited to in-frame clones, with some not included. This table holds about 140,000 clones, roughly four fifths found once. The sequencing input was peripheral blood. Receptors originate from a woman between 50 and 59 years old with active or convalescent COVID-19.

This rearrangement joins TRBV19 to TRBJ1-2, with a possible D match to TRBD1 (6 bases). The V and J ends lost 4 bases and 0 bases respectively, with 15 bases between them. The CDR3 length is 16 residues. Per the germline V gene, CDR1 is LNHDA and CDR2 is SQIVND (reference sequence). The CDR3 reads CASSTSGVSANYGYTF. CDR3 nucleotides: TGTGCCAGTAGTACGTCAGGGGTATCAGCTAACTATGGCTACACCTTC.

V is TRBV4-1 and J is TRBJ2-1; 15 bases line up with TRBD2. Germline CDR1 MGHRA, CDR2 YSYEKL. The ends lost 0 bases at V and 12 bases at J; junction bases unmatched: 6. CDR3 size: 16 residues. The CDR3 DNA reads TGCGCCAGCAGCCAAGACGGGACTAGCGGGAGGAAAAGGCAGTTCTTC. This codes for CASSQDGTSGRKRQFF.

This clone was seen only once. The gene calls are TRBV9 and TRBJ1-3; a possible D gene is TRBD1 (5 bases). CDR1 and CDR2 from the germline V gene are SGDLS and YYNGEE. This CDR3 comprises 15 residues. Trimming left V 0 bases short and J 8 bases short, with 15 bases between. This CDR3 reads CASSVEGLGWDTIYF. The CDR3 bases are TGTGCCAGCAGCGTAGAGGGACTGGGCTGGGACACCATATATTTT.

The V and J genes are TRBV6-5 and TRBJ2-1; TRBD2 aligns across 14 bases. The junction had 6 bases not matched to a gene; V was cut back by 5 bases and J by 12 bases. The CDR3 contains 14 residues. Germline CDR1 is MNHEY and CDR2 is SVGAGI. The CDR3 nucleotides read TGTGCCAGCAGTCCGACTAGCGGGGGGGCAGGGCAGTTCTTC. Residues: CASSPTSGGAGQFF.

V gene TRBV11-2 combines with J gene TRBJ1-3, with 11 bases fitting TRBD1. The germline gives CDR1 SGHAT, CDR2 FQNNGV. The CDR3 has 14 residues. The J segment lost 8 bases and the V segment lost 5 bases, leaving 5 bases of the junction unmatched. The chain's CDR3 is CASSAGTGGYTIYF. The CDR3 DNA sequence: TGTGCCAGCAGCGCCGGGACAGGGGGATACACCATATATTTT.

The chain is built from TRBV7-8 and TRBJ2-7; 9 bases are a match to TRBD1. CDR1 and CDR2 (germline): SGHVS, FQNEAQ. CDR3 length equals 15 residues. V was clipped by 5 bases and J by 5 bases; unmatched bases: 10. The CDR3 spells CASSPRDRVHHEQYF. The CDR3 bases are TGTGCCAGCAGCCCCCGGGACAGGGTGCACCACGAGCAGTACTTC.

The chain employs TRBV4-3 and TRBJ2-5; 7 bases are a match to TRBD1. Germline lookup yields CDR1 LGHNA and CDR2 YSLEER. CDR3 length: 15 amino acids. V trimming: 0 bases; J trimming: 7 bases; junction bases outside the gene matches: 8. The CDR3 spells CASSQDRGIKGTQYF. The CDR3 region has the DNA TGCGCCAGCAGCCAAGACAGGGGGATTAAGGGGACCCAGTACTTC.

The rearrangement uses TRBV30 and TRBJ2-7, with a possible D match to TRBD1 (6 bases). The CDR3 totals 16 residues. Trimming stripped 2 bases from V and 2 bases from J, with 19 bases between. The V gene's germline CDR1 is GTSNPN and CDR2 SVGIG (reference sequence). CDR3 sequence: CAWSPPGRGFTYEQYF. The CDR3 DNA sequence: TGTGCCTGGAGTCCCCCCGGCAGGGGCTTCACCTACGAGCAGTACTTC.

The gene calls are TRBV4-1 and TRBJ2-2, with TRBD1 identical over 7 bases. This CDR3 comprises 17 residues. Losses at the gene ends were 3 bases for V and 2 bases for J; bases not matched to a gene: 9. Germline V lookup: CDR1 MGHRA, CDR2 YSYEKL. The CDR3 DNA reads as TGCGCCAGCAGCCAGTCACTCCGGGACAGAAACACCGGGGAGCTGTTTTTT. Its translation: CASSQSLRDRNTGELFF.

V and J are TRBV9 and TRBJ2-5, with TRBD1 matching over 10 bases. V shed 4 bases and J 5 bases; nucleotides not matched to a gene: 8. Germline values: CDR1 SGDLS, CDR2 YYNGEE. This CDR3 has 15 amino acids. The CDR3 spells CASSSDRGYEETQYF. In DNA form, the CDR3 reads TGTGCCAGCAGCTCGGACAGGGGGTATGAGGAGACCCAGTACTTC.

The J gene is TRBJ1-2, the V gene TRBV7-9; TRBD1 is a possible D gene (5 bases). Germline CDR1 and CDR2: SEHNR and FQNEAQ (reference sequence). V gave up 6 bases and J gave up 6 bases, with 17 bases separating them. CDR3 length equals 14 residues. The CDR3 DNA reads as TGTGCCAGCAGTCCATCGGGGGTATCCGATGGCTACACCTTC. The encoded protein is CASSPSGVSDGYTF.

This rearrangement joins TRBV5-1 to TRBJ1-6, with a possible D match to TRBD1 (5 bases). There are 15 residues in the CDR3. CDR1 SGHRS and CDR2 YFSETQ come from the germline V gene. The V gene lost 2 bases and the J gene lost 8 bases, with 14 bases spanning the gap. For the CDR3, the DNA is TGCGCCAGCAGCTTTAGGCAGGGTCGGGATTCACCCCTCCACTTT. It codes for CASSFRQGRDSPLHF. Based on the CDR3 plus reference TRBV5-1 and TRBJ1-6, the full variable domain is KAGVTQTPRYLIKTRGQQVTLSCSPISGHRSVSWYQQTPGQGLQFLFEYFSETQRNKGNFPGRFSGRQFSNSRSEMNVSTLELGDSALYLCASSFRQGRDSPLHFGNGTRLTVT.

Turning to this clone: The junction does not match germline at one end; this may be a read error. The V and J genes are TRBV12-3 or TRBV12-4 and TRBJ2-1; TRBD2 is a possible D gene (6 bases). The CDR3 length is 13 residues. The CDR3 DNA follows: TGTGCCAGCAGCCCTGGAGGGGTAAATGGGCAGTTCTTC. Translating it yields CASSPGGVNGQFF.

The chain has TRBV11-3 and TRBJ2-7; D remains unclear. Germline V gene lookup returns CDR1 SGHNT and CDR2 YENEEA. The CDR3 is 13 residues long. V gave up 5 bases and J gave up 2 bases, with 10 bases separating them. CDR3 coding DNA: TGTGCCAGCAGCCCACCAGGTGCCTACGAGCAGTACTTC. As protein: CASSPPGAYEQYF.

This clone was recorded only once. The V and J genes are TRBV5-4 and TRBJ2-2, with TRBD2 matching 9 bases. This CDR3 contains 16 residues. V shed 3 bases, J shed 1 base, and the junction held 4 bases outside the gene matches. Germline V gene sequence: CDR1 SGHNT, CDR2 YYREEE (reference sequence). For the CDR3, the DNA is TGTGCCAGCAGCTCCGGACTAGCGATGAACACCGGGGAGCTGTTTTTT. This encodes CASSSGLAMNTGELFF.

This sequence joins TRBV27 and TRBJ1-5; D unclear. CDR1 and CDR2 from the germline V gene are MNHEY and SMNVEV (reference sequence). The V gene lost 3 bases and the J gene lost 7 bases, with 10 bases spanning the gap. This CDR3 has 13 residues. CDR3 sequence (DNA): TGTGCCAGCAGTTTGGCCCCCCCACAGCCCCAGCATTTT. Encoded protein: CASSLAPPQPQHF.

The chain recombines TRBV19 with TRBJ2-3, with 9 bases identical to TRBD2. V shed 5 bases and J 2 bases; nucleotides not matched to a gene: 8. This CDR3 region has 16 residues. The germline gives CDR1 LNHDA, CDR2 SQIVND (reference sequence). CDR3: CASSLRLAEHTDTQYF. The CDR3 coding sequence is TGTGCCAGTAGTCTAAGACTAGCGGAACACACAGATACGCAGTATTTT. The full variable domain, completed using reference TRBV19 and TRBJ2-3, is DGGITQSPKYLFRKEGQNVTLSCEQNLNHDAMYWYRQDPGQGLRLIYYSQIVNDFQKGDIAEGYSVSREKKESFPLTVTSAQKNPTAFYLCASSLRLAEHTDTQYFGPGTRLTVL.

This clone is labeled as medium-sized (0.01 to 0.1%). V usage is TRBV4-2 and J usage is TRBJ1-1; 7 bases map to TRBD1. Germline V gives CDR1 LGHNA, CDR2 YNFKEQ. There are 16 residues in the CDR3. The junction had 10 bases not matched to a gene; V was cut back by 3 bases and J by 3 bases. CDR3 in amino acids: CASSQTVTGEDTEAFF. The CDR3, as DNA: TGTGCCAGCAGCCAGACCGTCACAGGGGAGGACACTGAAGCTTTCTTT.

A few counts support this clone. This chain links TRBV7-2 with TRBJ2-3; 9 bases agree with TRBD2. Looked up from germline, CDR1 is SGHTA and CDR2 is FQGNSA. Losses at the gene ends were 4 bases for V and 2 bases for J; bases not matched to a gene: 10. There are 17 residues in the CDR3. The CDR3 DNA reads as TGTGCCAGCAGCTCCAACGGACTAGCGTCTAACACAGATACGCAGTATTTT. This translates into CASSSNGLASNTDTQYF.

This clone came up a few times. J is TRBJ1-2 and V is TRBV12-3 or TRBV12-4; D is undetermined. The CDR3 runs to 13 residues. Trimming cost V 6 bases and J 4 bases, with 12 bases left between them. This CDR3 reads CASSHIRSYGYTF. In DNA form, the CDR3 reads TGTGCCAGCAGCCACATCAGGTCCTATGGCTACACCTTC.

This clone was found once. This chain joins TRBV6-2 or TRBV6-3 and TRBJ1-2; D is perhaps TRBD1 (5 bases). The CDR3 is made up of 16 amino acids. Trimming left V 2 bases short and J 6 bases short, with 19 bases between. Per germline, CDR1 MNHEY and CDR2 SVGEGT. CDR3 nucleotide sequence: TGTGCCAGCAGTTACGGGGGACTCACCTCCCGGGATGGCTACACCTTC. This encodes CASSYGGLTSRDGYTF.

The chain joins TRBV3-1 (or the pseudogene TRBV3-2) to TRBJ1-3, with TRBD1 identical over 8 bases. This CDR3 comprises 15 residues. Germline loops: CDR1 LGHDT, CDR2 YNNKEL (reference sequence). V was clipped by 2 bases and J by 2 bases; unmatched bases: 2. The DNA for the CDR3 is TGTGCCAGCAGCCAAAGGACAGGGACTGGAAACACCATATATTTT. This sequence encodes CASSQRTGTGNTIYF.

This chain links TRBV19 with TRBJ2-1; 10 bases map to TRBD2. Losses at the gene ends were 8 bases for V and 5 bases for J; bases not matched to a gene: 6. CDR1 is LNHDA, CDR2 SQIVND, per germline (reference sequence). The CDR3 is made up of 14 amino acids. The CDR3 coding sequence is TGTGCCAGTGGAGCGGGAGGGGACCACAATGAGCAGTTCTTC. Protein sequence: CASGAGGDHNEQFF.

This chain connects TRBV7-8 to TRBJ2-1, with 8 nucleotides matching TRBD2. V lost 2 bases to trimming and J lost 7 bases; unmatched junction nucleotides: 7. Germline V CDR1 and CDR2: SGHVS, FQNEAQ. This CDR3 is built from 15 residues. CDR3 residues: CASSLPGGPANEQFF. CDR3 bases: TGTGCCAGCAGCTTACCGGGGGGGCCGGCAAATGAGCAGTTCTTC.

The chain joins TRBV4-3 to TRBJ2-7; 10 bases agree with TRBD1. The germline gives CDR1 LGHNA, CDR2 YSLEER. There are 15 residues in the CDR3. V lost 3 bases and J lost 2; bases outside the gene matches: 4. The CDR3 sequence: CASSQDRGVPYEQYF. The CDR3 DNA reads TGCGCCAGCAGCCAGGACAGGGGGGTTCCCTACGAGCAGTACTTC.

The J gene is TRBJ1-1, the V gene TRBV3-1 (or the pseudogene TRBV3-2); D ambiguous. The CDR3 contains 15 residues. The V gene lost 4 bases and the J gene lost 5 bases, with 17 bases spanning the gap. Germline-derived CDR1 and CDR2 are LGHDT and YNNKEL (reference sequence). The CDR3 bases are TGTGCCAGCAGCCGGGTCCACAAGACGGGAACTGAAGCTTTCTTT. This sequence encodes CASSRVHKTGTEAFF.

The V call is TRBV11-2, the J call TRBJ2-1, with D possibly TRBD2 on 6 matching bases. CDR1 is SGHAT, CDR2 FQNNGV, per germline. This CDR3 contains 15 residues. V lost 0 bases and J lost 10, with 16 bases in between. The CDR3, as DNA: TGTGCCAGCAGCTTAGACCACGGGAGTCAAAACGAGCAGTTCTTC. It specifies CASSLDHGSQNEQFF.

This chain connects TRBV3-1 (or the pseudogene TRBV3-2) to TRBJ1-4; the match to TRBD1 covers 7 bases. This CDR3 contains 15 residues. With V trimmed by 3 bases and J by 4 bases, 5 bases remained unmatched. CDR1 is LGHDT, CDR2 YNNKEL, per germline (reference sequence). This CDR3 reads CASSQRRGDNEKLFF. The CDR3 DNA follows: TGTGCCAGCAGCCAGCGCAGGGGGGATAATGAAAAACTGTTTTTT.

This chain connects TRBV18 to TRBJ1-1, with D possibly TRBD1 on 5 matching bases. Germline CDR1 reads KGHSH; CDR2 reads LQKENI. The CDR3 has 14 residues. V gave up 1 base and J gave up 3 bases, with 9 bases separating them. Written as DNA, the CDR3 is TGTGCCAGCTCACCACGGGGCCTAGACACTGAAGCTTTCTTT. It codes for CASSPRGLDTEAFF.

This clone was detected a few times. This chain connects TRBV29-1 to TRBJ1-5; no definite D call. Germline V CDR1 and CDR2: SQVTM, ANQGSEA. This CDR3 region has 8 residues. The CDR3 protein is CNGQPQHF. CDR3 DNA sequence: TGCAACGGTCAGCCCCAGCATTTT.

Turning to this clone: The same CDR3 arises from other DNA sequences in this sample as well. The CDR3 nucleotides are TGTGCCAGCAGTTCCCGACAGGGTGCTGAAGCTTTCTTT. Amino acids: CASSSRQGAEAFF. The chain links TRBV27 to TRBJ1-1; 7 bases agree with TRBD1. CDR1 is MNHEY and CDR2 is SMNVEV in the germline V gene (reference sequence). V lost 4 bases and J lost 6; bases outside the gene matches: 5. The CDR3 consists of 13 residues.